Listed below are T cell receptor beta chains from one sample, sequenced in a study of blood T cell repertoires in COVID-19. Assay used: immunoSEQ multiplex PCR; TCRdb lists only in-frame clones, some missing. This table holds around 280,000 clones, approximately 83% found once. Sample: peripheral blood. All receptors derive from a woman in her 30s who had recovered from COVID-19. The CDR3 runs from the conserved cysteine through the conserved F or W. The D gene is left open where the match is weak. A row's size may be missing; if present it is once, few, many or a size class.

cdr3_aa	cdr3_nt	d_call	v_call	j_call	clone_size
CASSQRQGDEQFF	TGTGCCAGCAGTCAAAGACAGGGCGATGAGCAGTTCTTC	TRBD1	TRBV6-5	TRBJ2-1	-
CASSSTGGYEQYF	TGTGCCAGCAGTTCGACAGGGGGCTACGAGCAGTACTTC	TRBD1	TRBV12-3/TRBV12-4	TRBJ2-7	-
CASGPWDTRTDTQYF	TGTGCTAGTGGTCCCTGGGACACCCGCACAGATACGCAGTATTTT	-	TRBV12-5	TRBJ2-3	-
CASSFRTGALSGNTIYF	TGTGCCAGCAGCTTCCGCACAGGGGCCCTCTCTGGAAACACCATATATTTT	TRBD1	TRBV11-2	TRBJ1-3	-
CASSPPIPDGGRVYEQYF	TGTGCCAGCTCACCACCGATACCCGACGGAGGCCGAGTATACGAGCAGTACTTC	-	TRBV18	TRBJ2-7	many
CASSSSTDNEKLFF	TGTGCCAGTAGTTCCAGTACCGATAATGAAAAACTGTTTTTT	-	TRBV19	TRBJ1-4	-
CASSHERGLYEQYF	TGCGCCAGCAGCCATGAGAGGGGGCTCTACGAGCAGTACTTC	TRBD1	TRBV4-3	TRBJ2-7	-
CASSRAPINEKLFF	TGCGCCAGCAGCCGAGCTCCTATTAATGAAAAACTGTTTTTT	-	TRBV5-1	TRBJ1-4	-
CASSPQGNEKLFF	TGTGCCAGCAGTCCCCAGGGGAATGAAAAACTGTTTTTT	-	TRBV12-3/TRBV12-4	TRBJ1-4	-
CASSSPTSGRDNEQFF	TGTGCCAGCAGCTCGCCGACTAGCGGGAGGGATAATGAGCAGTTCTTC	TRBD2	TRBV5-4	TRBJ2-1	once
CASSQSRASGVSTDTQYF	TGTGCCAGCAGCCAATCCCGGGCTAGCGGGGTGAGCACAGATACGCAGTATTTT	TRBD2	TRBV7-9	TRBJ2-3	-
CASSQVPGGPQTALHF	TGCGCCAGCAGCCAAGTTCCTGGGGGCCCCCAGACCGCCCTCCACTTT	-	TRBV4-1	TRBJ1-6	-
CASGSTDTGELFF	TGTGCTAGTGGTTCCACTGACACCGGGGAGCTGTTTTTT	-	TRBV12-5	TRBJ2-2	-
CASRRATDTQYF	TGCGCCAGCCGGCGGGCCACAGATACGCAGTATTTT	-	TRBV5-1	TRBJ2-3	-
CASSLPEGVGELFF	TGCGCCAGCAGCTTGCCCGAGGGGGTCGGGGAGCTGTTTTTT	-	TRBV5-1	TRBJ2-2	-
CASLKGRDNNEQFF	TGTGCCAGCCTTAAGGGGAGGGATAACAATGAGCAGTTCTTC	TRBD2	TRBV28	TRBJ2-1	-
CASSLGGQGNYGYTF	TGCGCCAGCAGCTTGGGGGGACAGGGTAACTATGGCTACACCTTC	TRBD1	TRBV5-1	TRBJ1-2	-
CASRMGQNTEAFF	TGTGCCAGCAGGATGGGACAGAACACTGAAGCTTTCTTT	-	TRBV12-3/TRBV12-4	TRBJ1-1	-
CASSLQGNYGYTF	TGTGCCAGCAGTTTGCAGGGAAACTATGGCTACACCTTC	-	TRBV27	TRBJ1-2	-
CAIRGTGLGYTF	TGTGCCATCAGGGGGACAGGATTAGGCTACACCTTC	TRBD1	TRBV10-3	TRBJ1-2	-
CASGQGLGEQFF	TGTGCCAGCGGGCAGGGTTTAGGTGAGCAGTTCTTC	-	TRBV6-6	TRBJ2-1	-
CAIGQGRAGELFF	TGTGCCATTGGACAGGGGAGAGCCGGGGAGCTGTTTTTT	TRBD1	TRBV10-3	TRBJ2-2	-
CASSLSVGSGYTF	TGTGCCAGCAGTTTAAGCGTCGGGTCGGGCTACACCTTC	-	TRBV27	TRBJ1-2	-
CASSRTSGRHTDTQYF	TGTGCCAGCAGTCGGACTAGCGGAAGACACACAGATACGCAGTATTTT	TRBD2	TRBV5-4	TRBJ2-3	-
CASSPGGRDGGEQYF	TGTGCCAGCAGCCCGGGGGGAAGGGATGGTGGAGAGCAGTACTTC	TRBD2	TRBV7-8	TRBJ2-7	-
CASSLGLGVGEAFF	TGTGCCAGCAGTTTAGGGTTGGGCGTTGGTGAAGCTTTCTTT	-	TRBV27	TRBJ1-1	-
CASSQVRGEAFF	TGCGCCAGCAGCCAAGTGAGGGGGGAAGCTTTCTTT	-	TRBV4-1	TRBJ1-1	-
CASSATPIPYNEQFF	TGTGCCAGTAGTGCCACACCGATTCCCTACAATGAGCAGTTCTTC	-	TRBV19	TRBJ2-1	once